One sample yielded the 5 T cell receptor beta chains listed below, sequenced in a study of blood T cell repertoires in COVID-19. Only in-frame clones appear in the TCRdb table, and some are missing; sequencing was by immunoSEQ multiplex PCR. The sample has approximately 310,000 clones, more than 75% seen once. The source material was peripheral blood. These receptors all come from a woman in her 50s who had recovered from COVID-19.

This rearrangement joins TRBV7-6 to TRBJ2-4; TRBD1 is a possible D gene (7 bases). Germline CDR1 and CDR2: SGHVS and FNYEAQ. CDR3 length equals 15 residues. The V end was cut by 1 base, the J end by 9 bases, with 16 bases between. CDR3 sequence (DNA): TGTGCCAGCAGCTTAGTGGAGGGGGCCTGGAGCATTCAGTACTTC. Translation: CASSLVEGAWSIQYF.

The V gene is TRBV9, the J gene TRBJ2-3, with 8 nucleotides matching TRBD2. Germline trimming cut 4 bases from V and 5 bases from J; bases unmatched to any gene: 15. This CDR3 has 17 amino acids. The V gene's germline CDR1 is SGDLS and CDR2 YYNGEE. The CDR3 nucleotides are TGTGCCAGCAGCCGGAGGATGCGGGGGGCCAGGGGAGATACGCAGTATTTT. Protein product: CASSRRMRGARGDTQYF. Complete variable domain (other parts from reference TRBV9 and TRBJ2-3): DSGVTQTPKHLITATGQRVTLRCSPRSGDLSVYWYQQSLDQGLQFLIQYYNGEERAKGNILERFSAQQFPDLHSELNLSSLELGDSALYFCASSRRMRGARGDTQYFGPGTRLTVL.

This clone was detected a few times. The gene calls are TRBV7-2 and TRBJ1-2; 8 bases line up with TRBD1. This CDR3 spans 14 amino acids. The V gene end was trimmed by 5 bases and the J gene end by 7 bases; junction bases not matched to a gene: 9. The germline CDR1 and CDR2 sequences are SGHTA and FQGNSA. In nucleotides, the CDR3 is TGTGCCAGCAGCCCTGACAGGGGATTAGGTGGCTACACCTTC. This encodes CASSPDRGLGGYTF. Together with reference TRBV7-2 and TRBJ1-2, the CDR3 gives the full variable domain: GAGVSQSPSNKVTEKGKDVELRCDPISGHTALYWYRQSLGQGLEFLIYFQGNSAPDKSGLPSDRFSAERTGGSVSTLTIQRTQQEDSAVYLCASSPDRGLGGYTFGSGTRLTVV.

The rearrangement uses TRBV5-5 and TRBJ1-5; D not certain. Germline CDR1 and CDR2: SGHKS and YYEKEE (reference sequence). V lost 2 bases and J lost 7, with 7 bases in between. The CDR3 is 12 residues long. The CDR3 sequence is CASSLAGQPQHF. Written as DNA, the CDR3 is TGTGCCAGCAGCTTAGCGGGCCAGCCCCAGCATTTT.

The chain carries TRBV4-3 and TRBJ1-6, with 10 bases aligning to TRBD1. Trimming removed 2 bases from V and 10 bases from J; junction bases left unmatched: 5. Per germline, CDR1 LGHNA and CDR2 YSLEER. The CDR3 has 15 amino acids. In nucleotides, the CDR3 is TGCGCCAGCAGCCAAACCGGGACAGGGGAGTCACCCCTCCACTTT. It codes for CASSQTGTGESPLHF.